This T cell receptor (beta chain) was documented in a study of cytotoxic CD8 clonotypes in ibrutinib-treated CLL. As for the study in general: Of the patients, about a dozen were relapsed/refractory, under 16 treatment-naive and 17 to 18 IGHV unmutated. Among the samples, the mean was approximately 250,000 productive templates and approximately 91,000 productive rearrangements. Study findings and constraints: Public clonotypes, found uncommonly, either contracted or stayed stable on treatment. Sampling times (in sustained-remission versus progressing patients) were not the same.

The germline CDR1 and CDR2 sequences are LNHDA and SQIVND (reference sequence). CDR3 length: 16 residues. V lost 0 bases and J lost 10, with 16 bases in between. The table came from immunoSEQ multiplex PCR; TCRdb's copy has only in-frame clones and leaves some out. The profile shows about 300,000 clones, 67% of them singletons. This clone appeared a few times. Its target is unknown. The material sequenced was PBMCs, taken after 36 months of ibrutinib treatment. This clonotype originated in a human donor with chronic lymphocytic leukemia. The chain couples TRBV19 to TRBJ1-6; D perhaps matches TRBD1 (6 bases). The CDR3: CASSIDLVGALSPLHF. The DNA for the CDR3 is TGTGCCAGTAGTATAGATCTTGTGGGGGCTTTGTCACCCCTCCACTTT.